What follows are 21 T cell receptor beta chains derived from one specimen sequenced in a study of blood T cell repertoires in COVID-19. TCRdb's copy holds only in-frame clones and misses some; the assay was immunoSEQ multiplex PCR. The sample lists under 300,000 clones, roughly 88% occurring once. Sequencing used peripheral blood. These receptors all stem from a man aged 25 to 40 who had recovered from COVID-19.

This chain connects TRBV20-1 to TRBJ1-1, with 7 bases matching TRBD1. This CDR3 is 10 amino acids long. V gave up 3 bases and J gave up 11 bases; unmatched junction bases: 3. Looked up from germline, CDR1 is DFQATT and CDR2 is SNEGSKA (reference sequence). The CDR3 DNA sequence: TGCAGTGCTAGTACAGGGGTTGCTTTCTTT. Translated: CSASTGVAFF.

This clone has a handful of counts. The chain carries TRBV27 and TRBJ2-7, with TRBD1 matching over 9 bases. The CDR3 has 13 amino acids. Looked up from germline, CDR1 is MNHEY and CDR2 is SMNVEV (reference sequence). The V and J ends lost 6 bases and 4 bases, in that order; junction bases with no gene match: 4. CDR3 protein: CASSPGQGYEQYF. CDR3 DNA sequence: TGTGCCAGCAGCCCCGGACAGGGGTACGAGCAGTACTTC.

The chain carries TRBV11-2 and TRBJ2-7; perhaps TRBD1 as D (5 bases). Germline values: CDR1 SGHAT, CDR2 FQNNGV. CDR3 length: 13 residues. V was shortened by 1 base and J by 5 bases, with 9 bases between the two germline ends. For the CDR3, the DNA is TGTGCCAGCAGCTTAGTTGCAGGGAACGAGCAGTACTTC. Residues: CASSLVAGNEQYF.

The chain couples TRBV5-1 to TRBJ2-7; a weak D match, TRBD1 (7 bases). Trimming stripped 0 bases from V and 2 bases from J, with 21 bases between. Germline loops: CDR1 SGHRS, CDR2 YFSETQ. The CDR3 loop spans 18 amino acids. CDR3 amino acids: CASSLAAGTASDPYEQYF. The CDR3 nucleotides read TGCGCCAGCAGCTTGGCCGCGGGGACAGCCTCTGATCCCTACGAGCAGTACTTC.

The V and J genes are TRBV25-1 and TRBJ2-5; 7 bases fit TRBD1. Germline CDR1 reads MGHDK; CDR2 reads SYGVNS. The ends lost 0 bases at V and 4 bases at J; junction bases unmatched: 2. The CDR3 contains 14 residues. The CDR3 region has the DNA TGTGCCAGCAGTGAATATACAGGGGTAGAGACCCAGTACTTC. Amino acids: CASSEYTGVETQYF.

The CDR3 DNA follows: TGTGCCAGCAGCCCAGACCTAACAGGGAACACTGAAGCTTTCTTT. Amino acids: CASSPDLTGNTEAFF. The chain recombines TRBV7-8 with TRBJ1-1, with D tentatively TRBD1 (5 bases). The CDR3 is 15 residues long. V was cut by 5 bases and J by 1 base, with 14 bases left in between. CDR1 and CDR2 from the germline V gene are SGHVS and FQNEAQ.

The rearrangement uses TRBV19 and TRBJ1-2, with unresolved D. The CDR3 runs 14 residues. Per the germline V gene, CDR1 is LNHDA and CDR2 is SQIVND (reference sequence). The V end was cut by 7 bases, the J end by 4 bases, with 16 bases between. For the CDR3, the DNA is TGTGCCAGTATCCCTGTCGGGGATTTCTATGGCTACACCTTC. It yields the protein CASIPVGDFYGYTF.

This chain connects TRBV2 to TRBJ1-2; tentatively, D is TRBD1 (5 bases). Germline V gene lookup returns CDR1 SNHLY and CDR2 FYNNEI. V was shortened by 8 bases and J by 5 bases, with 9 bases between the two germline ends. The CDR3 consists of 11 residues. The CDR3 region has the DNA TGTGCCAGCGGGGGGACGTATGGCTACACCTTC. It codes for CASGGTYGYTF.

The V call is TRBV4-1, the J call TRBJ1-6, with 7 bases identical to TRBD1. The CDR3 has 14 amino acids. In germline, CDR1 is MGHRA, CDR2 YSYEKL. The V segment lost 5 bases and the J segment 14 bases; nucleotides outside the gene matches: 12. CDR3 residues: CASSVPDRPSTLHF. CDR3 nucleotide sequence: TGCGCCAGCAGCGTTCCGGACAGGCCCTCCACCCTCCACTTT.

This rearrangement joins TRBV7-9 to TRBJ1-6; TRBD1 might be the D (5 bases). In germline, CDR1 is SEHNR, CDR2 FQNEAQ (reference sequence). This CDR3 region has 13 residues. Trimming shortened V by 5 bases and J by 10 bases, and 12 bases separated the two germline ends. The CDR3 region is CASSIRGDSPLHF. CDR3 coding DNA: TGTGCCAGCAGCATTCGGGGGGACTCACCCCTCCACTTT.

This clone showed up just a few times. V usage is TRBV6-5 and J usage is TRBJ1-6; a weak D match, TRBD1 (5 bases). The CDR3 has 15 residues. V was trimmed by 2 bases and J by 6 bases, leaving 11 bases between them. Germline V gene lookup returns CDR1 MNHEY and CDR2 SVGAGI. CDR3 DNA: TGTGCCAGCAGTTACCGCCCGGGGGTTAATTCACCCCTCCACTTT. Translation gives CASSYRPGVNSPLHF.

This clone occurred a few times. This chain connects TRBV18 to TRBJ2-7; the match to TRBD1 covers 9 bases. V lost 3 bases to trimming and J lost 3 bases; unmatched junction nucleotides: 15. This CDR3 contains 18 residues. Germline assignment: CDR1 KGHSH and CDR2 LQKENI. This CDR3 reads CASSPPWAYGTGNYEQYF. The DNA of the CDR3 is TGTGCCAGCTCACCTCCATGGGCCTACGGGACAGGGAACTACGAGCAGTACTTC. Together with reference TRBV18 and TRBJ2-7, the CDR3 gives the full variable domain: NAGVMQNPRHLVRRRGQEARLRCSPMKGHSHVYWYRQLPEEGLKFMVYLQKENIIDESGMPKERFSAEFPKEGPSILRIQQVVRGDSAAYFCASSPPWAYGTGNYEQYFGPGTRLTVT.

CDR3 bases: TGTGCCAGCAGCTTAGCAGGGGCAGGGCCTTCGCAGTACTTC. This encodes CASSLAGAGPSQYF. The rearrangement links TRBV7-2 to TRBJ2-7; D possibly corresponds to TRBD1 (5 bases). The V end lost 0 bases, the J end lost 9 bases, and 15 bases lay between the germline ends. Looked up from germline, CDR1 is SGHTA and CDR2 is FQGNSA. The CDR3 is made up of 14 amino acids.

The chain joins TRBV10-1 to TRBJ1-5; TRBD1 aligns across 9 bases. V trimming: 5 bases; J trimming: 7 bases; junction bases outside the gene matches: 6. CDR3 length: 14 residues. Germline loops: CDR1 WNHNN, CDR2 SYGVQD (reference sequence). In DNA form, the CDR3 reads TGCGCCAGCAGTACGGGACAGGGAGACCAGCCCCAGCATTTT. Its protein product is CASSTGQGDQPQHF.

The chain is built from TRBV24-1 and TRBJ1-1; no definite D call. V was cut by 6 bases and J by 5 bases, with 12 bases left in between. The CDR3 contains 13 residues. Germline-derived CDR1 and CDR2 are KGHDR and SFDVKD. The CDR3 loop reads CATSSSRGTEAFF. The CDR3 DNA reads TGTGCCACCAGTTCCTCCCGAGGGACTGAAGCTTTCTTT.

This clone was detected only a few times. This rearrangement joins TRBV30 to TRBJ1-5; TRBD1 is a possible D gene (6 bases). CDR1 and CDR2 (germline): GTSNPN, SVGIG (reference sequence). V lost 2 bases to trimming and J lost 6 bases, with 8 bases between them. The length of the CDR3 is 12 residues. The CDR3, as DNA: TGTGCCTGGAGTAGGGGGGGTCAGCCCCAGCATTTT. This sequence encodes CAWSRGGQPQHF.

This clone has more than one count but fewer than ten. The rearrangement joins TRBV5-8 to TRBJ1-5; D gene unclear. V was shortened by 1 base and J by 2 bases, with 10 bases between the two germline ends. CDR3 length equals 15 residues. Germline assignment: CDR1 SGHTS and CDR2 YDEGEE. The CDR3 loop is CASSLLSGGNQPQHF. The DNA for the CDR3 is TGTGCCAGCAGCTTGCTTAGCGGTGGCAATCAGCCCCAGCATTTT. Full variable domain (outside the CDR3, taken from reference TRBV5-8 and TRBJ1-5): EAGVTQSPTHLIKTRGQQATLRCSPISGHTSVYWYQQALGLGLQFLLWYDEGEERNRGNFPPRFSGRQFPNYSSELNVNALELEDSALYLCASSLLSGGNQPQHFGDGTRLSIL.

This chain links TRBV5-1 with TRBJ2-3; TRBD2 aligns across 7 bases. Germline V gives CDR1 SGHRS, CDR2 YFSETQ. With V trimmed by 0 bases and J by 11 bases, 21 bases remained unmatched. This CDR3 contains 18 residues. CDR3 residues: CASSLDWTSRGAPRGQYF. DNA for the CDR3: TGCGCCAGCAGCTTGGATTGGACTAGTCGGGGAGCTCCTCGGGGGCAGTATTTT. Full variable domain (missing parts from reference TRBV5-1 and TRBJ2-3): KAGVTQTPRYLIKTRGQQVTLSCSPISGHRSVSWYQQTPGQGLQFLFEYFSETQRNKGNFPGRFSGRQFSNSRSEMNVSTLELGDSALYLCASSLDWTSRGAPRGQYFGPGTRLTVL.

This rearrangement joins TRBV6-5 to TRBJ2-3, with 8 nucleotides matching TRBD2. V shed 6 bases and J 2 bases; nucleotides not matched to a gene: 7. Germline CDR1 is MNHEY and CDR2 is SVGAGI. CDR3 size: 15 residues. The CDR3 nucleotides read TGTGCCAGCAGCCAACAGACTAGCGACACAGATACGCAGTATTTT. Translation: CASSQQTSDTDTQYF.

V usage is TRBV2 and J usage is TRBJ2-2, with D possibly TRBD1 on 6 matching bases. The CDR3 is 14 residues long. V was shortened by 8 bases and J by 0 bases, with 10 bases between the two germline ends. The germline CDR1 and CDR2 sequences are SNHLY and FYNNEI. For the CDR3, the DNA is TGTGCCAGCCGCGAGGGGGCGAACACCGGGGAGCTGTTTTTT. Protein sequence: CASREGANTGELFF.

The V call is TRBV19, the J call TRBJ1-5; TRBD1 aligns across 9 bases. Germline values: CDR1 LNHDA, CDR2 SQIVND (reference sequence). The CDR3 length is 15 residues. After removal of 8 bases from V and 4 bases from J, the junction contained 9 bases not matched to a gene. The CDR3 is CASGLRQGGNQPQHF. The CDR3 region has the DNA TGTGCCAGTGGCCTACGACAGGGGGGGAATCAGCCCCAGCATTTT.